Listed here are 32 T cell receptor beta chains from one sample, sequenced in a study of blood T cell repertoires in COVID-19. Generated by immunoSEQ multiplex PCR, the TCRdb table keeps only in-frame clones and is missing some. Among more than 65,000 clones listed, 79% were seen once. Material: peripheral blood. Source of these receptors: a woman aged 55-70 years with acute or convalescent COVID-19.

The genes are TRBV6-5 and TRBJ2-5; D unresolved. The CDR3 runs 12 residues. V gave up 4 bases and J gave up 1 base, with 4 bases separating them. CDR1 MNHEY and CDR2 SVGAGI come from the germline V gene. CDR3 DNA: TGTGCCAGCAGTTTCTTCCAAGAGACCCAGTACTTC. As protein: CASSFFQETQYF.

This clone showed up just a few times. The gene calls are TRBV6-1 and TRBJ1-5; 9 bases are shared with TRBD1. Germline V gives CDR1 MNHNS, CDR2 SASEGT. With 5 bases clipped from V and 4 bases from J, the junction kept 9 bases outside the gene matches. This CDR3 is 16 amino acids long. The CDR3, as DNA: TGTGCCAGCAGTCAAGGGACAGGGATTCCGAATCAGCCCCAGCATTTT. Translating it yields CASSQGTGIPNQPQHF.

This chain links TRBV11-3 with TRBJ2-5, with 10 bases aligning to TRBD1. Germline V gene sequence: CDR1 SGHNT, CDR2 YENEEA. The length of the CDR3 is 15 residues. The J segment lost 0 bases and the V segment lost 4 bases, leaving 2 bases of the junction unmatched. Here the CDR3 reads CASSSGQGYQETQYF. CDR3 bases: TGTGCCAGCAGCTCGGGACAGGGGTACCAAGAGACCCAGTACTTC.

The V gene is TRBV5-1, the J gene TRBJ2-7; 7 bases are shared with TRBD2. The J segment lost 2 bases and the V segment lost 2 bases, leaving 13 bases of the junction unmatched. This CDR3 has 17 amino acids. Germline V gives CDR1 SGHRS, CDR2 YFSETQ. CDR3 residues: CASSLPPGTTTPYEQYF. The CDR3 region has the DNA TGCGCCAGCAGCTTACCCCCCGGGACTACCACTCCCTACGAGCAGTACTTC.

The genes are TRBV25-1 and TRBJ1-4, with 7 bases fitting TRBD1. CDR3 length: 13 amino acids. Germline CDR1 and CDR2: MGHDK and SYGVNS. V dropped 2 bases and J dropped 12; count of bases not matched to a gene: 6. CDR3 protein: CASSELRQGELFF. As DNA, the CDR3 is TGTGCCAGCAGTGAACTGCGACAGGGTGAACTGTTTTTT.

J is TRBJ2-5 and V is TRBV6-1, with 8 bases lining up with TRBD2. Unmatched junction bases numbered 8, after V lost 5 bases and J lost 3 bases. CDR1 is MNHNS, CDR2 SASEGT, per germline. The CDR3 runs to 15 residues. Here the CDR3 DNA reads TGTGCCAGCAGTACTTTAGCGGGGCGGGAAGAGACCCAGTACTTC. The encoded protein is CASSTLAGREETQYF.

J is TRBJ2-5 and V is TRBV28, with 8 bases lining up with TRBD2. The ends lost 2 bases at V and 2 bases at J; junction bases unmatched: 7. CDR1 is MDHEN, CDR2 SYDVKM, per germline. This CDR3 comprises 16 residues. The CDR3 coding sequence is TGTGCCAGCAGTTTAGGTCTAGCGGGCTTTCAAGAGACCCAGTACTTC. Its translation: CASSLGLAGFQETQYF.

This clone has a single count. Other DNA sequences of this sample code for an identical CDR3. The V gene is TRBV5-1, the J gene TRBJ1-2; 7 nucleotides line up with TRBD1. Trimming removed 0 bases from V and 2 bases from J; junction bases left unmatched: 1. CDR1 is SGHRS, CDR2 YFSETQ, per germline. CDR3 length: 14 amino acids. The CDR3 nucleotides read TGCGCCAGCAGCTTGGGACAGGGAAACTATGGCTACACCTTC. This codes for CASSLGQGNYGYTF.

The chain recombines TRBV7-8 with TRBJ1-3, with D unresolved. Germline CDR1 and CDR2: SGHVS and FQNEAQ. The CDR3 contains 16 residues. V lost 5 bases to trimming and J lost 4 bases, with 18 bases between them. The CDR3 bases are TGTGCCAGCAGCCGGGGTTTTCGGGGATCGGGAAACACCATATATTTT. This translates into CASSRGFRGSGNTIYF.

The chain uses TRBV4-1 and TRBJ1-2; 7 positions agree with TRBD1. V was pared by 3 bases and J by 7 bases, with 5 bases of the junction left unmatched. The CDR3 consists of 13 residues. Per the germline V gene, CDR1 is MGHRA and CDR2 is YSYEKL. CDR3 sequence (DNA): TGCGCCAGCAGCCAGGAAGCAGGGGGTGGCTACACCTTC. Translation gives CASSQEAGGGYTF.

The chain links TRBV3-1 (or the pseudogene TRBV3-2) to TRBJ2-7; no clear D gene. The ends were cut back, 4 bases at V and 3 bases at J, with 13 bases in the middle. Germline-derived CDR1 and CDR2 are LGHDT and YNNKEL (reference sequence). The CDR3 is 14 residues long. The CDR3 sequence is CASSLTNLGYEQYF. CDR3 coding DNA: TGTGCCAGCAGCCTCACTAACCTTGGCTACGAGCAGTACTTC.

This clone was observed a single time. This chain joins TRBV5-1 and TRBJ2-7; the match to TRBD1 covers 7 bases. V lost 0 bases to trimming and J lost 4 bases; unmatched junction nucleotides: 13. CDR1 and CDR2 (germline): SGHRS, YFSETQ. The CDR3 loop spans 17 amino acids. The CDR3 loop reads CASSLGMTGNPLYEQYF. The CDR3 nucleotides read TGCGCCAGCAGCTTGGGGATGACAGGGAATCCATTATACGAGCAGTACTTC.

The rearrangement links TRBV25-1 to TRBJ1-4, with TRBD1 matching over 7 bases. V lost 1 base and J lost 6; bases outside the gene matches: 8. The CDR3 covers 16 residues. The germline V gene has CDR1 MGHDK and CDR2 SYGVNS. The DNA for the CDR3 is TGTGCCAGCAGTGAATTTAGGGGGCCAACAGATGAAAAACTGTTTTTT. Amino acid sequence: CASSEFRGPTDEKLFF. Complete variable domain (other parts from reference TRBV25-1 and TRBJ1-4): EADIYQTPRYLVIGTGKKITLECSQTMGHDKMYWYQQDPGMELHLIHYSYGVNSTEKGDLSSESTVSRIRTEHFPLTLESARPSHTSQYLCASSEFRGPTDEKLFFGSGTQLSVL.

The J gene is TRBJ2-3, the V gene TRBV7-3; TRBD1 is a possible D gene (6 bases). Germline V lookup: CDR1 SGHTA, CDR2 FQGTGA. This CDR3 has 15 amino acids. V was cut by 5 bases and J by 1 base, with 13 bases left in between. CDR3 sequence (DNA): TGTGCCAGCAGCCTCACAGGGTTCGGCACAGATACGCAGTATTTT. It codes for CASSLTGFGTDTQYF.

In its sample, this clone was seen a few times. The rearrangement links TRBV4-2 to TRBJ2-7; 8 positions agree with TRBD1. CDR1 is LGHNA, CDR2 YNFKEQ, per germline. The CDR3 is made up of 16 amino acids. V was pared by 0 bases and J by 2 bases, with 6 bases of the junction left unmatched. CDR3 in amino acids: CASSQEAGGVAYEQYF. The CDR3 nucleotides read TGTGCCAGCAGCCAAGAGGCAGGGGGCGTCGCCTACGAGCAGTACTTC.

The chain combines TRBV12-5 with TRBJ2-3; 8 positions agree with TRBD2. Germline V lookup: CDR1 LGHNT, CDR2 FRNRAP. Losses at the gene ends were 6 bases for V and 2 bases for J; bases not matched to a gene: 7. There are 15 residues in the CDR3. CDR3 DNA: TGTGCTAGTGGCGAAAGCGGGGGAACCACAGATACGCAGTATTTT. Residues: CASGESGGTTDTQYF.

The V gene is TRBV7-2, the J gene TRBJ1-1; TRBD1 might be the D (5 bases). The V end lost 4 bases, the J end lost 8 bases, and 17 bases lay between the germline ends. This CDR3 contains 14 residues. CDR1 is SGHTA, CDR2 FQGNSA, per germline. CDR3 bases: TGTGCCAGCAGCTCGCAATGGGGCGGCCGGGAAGCTTTCTTT. This translates into CASSSQWGGREAFF.

V usage is TRBV5-1 and J usage is TRBJ2-3; 7 nucleotides align to TRBD1. CDR3 length: 16 amino acids. V gave up 0 bases and J gave up 0 bases; unmatched junction bases: 4. Germline CDR1 SGHRS, CDR2 YFSETQ. This CDR3 is CASSLGQGDSTDTQYF. The CDR3 coding sequence is TGCGCCAGCAGCTTGGGACAGGGAGACAGCACAGATACGCAGTATTTT.

With regard to this clone: The junction departs from the called germline gene at one end, perhaps through a read error. The rearrangement links TRBV20-1 to TRBJ2-1, with D tentatively TRBD1 (5 bases). CDR1 and CDR2 from the germline V gene are DFQATT and SNEGSKA (reference sequence). The length of the CDR3 is 11 residues. CDR3: CSARDRAGLIF. In nucleotides, the CDR3 is TGCAGTGCTAGAGATCGGGCAGGGCTTATCTTC.

This rearrangement joins TRBV2 to TRBJ1-5; D gene unclear. Looked up from germline, CDR1 is SNHLY and CDR2 is FYNNEI. Trimming removed 2 bases at V and 1 base at J, with 9 bases between. CDR3 length: 15 residues. CDR3 amino acids: CASSELPESNQPQHF. The CDR3 bases are TGTGCCAGCAGTGAACTACCTGAGAGCAATCAGCCCCAGCATTTT.

The chain employs TRBV28 and TRBJ1-5, with TRBD1 as a possible D gene (6 bases). V lost 4 bases and J lost 10, with 14 bases in between. This CDR3 has 13 amino acids. Germline V lookup: CDR1 MDHEN, CDR2 SYDVKM. The CDR3 nucleotides read TGTGCCAGCAGTTCGGAAAGGGGGAGACCCCAGCATTTT. This translates into CASSSERGRPQHF.

The CDR3, as DNA: TGCGCCAGCAGCTCCCAAGCGGGGGGGCGTGCAGATACGCAGTATTTT. This encodes CASSSQAGGRADTQYF. V usage is TRBV5-1 and J usage is TRBJ2-3; 10 bases map to TRBD2. Trimming removed 3 bases from V and 4 bases from J; junction bases left unmatched: 8. This CDR3 is 16 amino acids long. CDR1 SGHRS and CDR2 YFSETQ come from the germline V gene.

V usage is TRBV6-5 and J usage is TRBJ2-7; weak D call: TRBD1 (5 bases). V was clipped by 8 bases and J by 2 bases, with 16 bases between them. CDR3 length: 14 amino acids. Germline V CDR1 and CDR2: MNHEY, SVGAGI. CDR3 sequence reads: CASGLGAGTYEQYF. In DNA form, the CDR3 reads TGTGCCAGCGGTCTAGGGGCAGGGACCTACGAGCAGTACTTC.

The chain couples TRBV19 to TRBJ2-3, with a possible D match to TRBD1 (6 bases). The CDR3 sequence is 17 residues long. Germline V lookup: CDR1 LNHDA, CDR2 SQIVND (reference sequence). Between the trimmed V and J ends, which lost 6 bases and 0 bases, there was a span of 19 bases. The CDR3 protein is CASRAGRGWASTDTQYF. CDR3 sequence (DNA): TGTGCCAGTAGGGCTGGCAGGGGATGGGCTAGCACAGATACGCAGTATTTT. The whole variable domain, filled in from reference TRBV19 and TRBJ2-3, reads DGGITQSPKYLFRKEGQNVTLSCEQNLNHDAMYWYRQDPGQGLRLIYYSQIVNDFQKGDIAEGYSVSREKKESFPLTVTSAQKNPTAFYLCASRAGRGWASTDTQYFGPGTRLTVL.

J is TRBJ2-1 and V is TRBV29-1; a possible D gene is TRBD2 (5 bases). This CDR3 comprises 12 residues. The V end lost 3 bases, the J end lost 9 bases, and 12 bases lay between the germline ends. From germline, CDR1 is SQVTM and CDR2 ANQGSEA. Here the CDR3 reads CSVEERVSEQFF. In DNA, the CDR3 is TGCAGCGTTGAGGAGAGGGTGAGTGAGCAGTTCTTC.

The rearrangement links TRBV6-5 to TRBJ1-4, with D possibly TRBD1 on 6 matching bases. There are 15 residues in the CDR3. V was trimmed by 9 bases and J by 8 bases, leaving 22 bases between them. Germline loops: CDR1 MNHEY, CDR2 SVGAGI. CDR3 DNA: TGTGCCAGTAGGGGAGACCGGGACACAGCGGAAAAACTGTTTTTT. Encoded protein: CASRGDRDTAEKLFF.

The CDR3 reads CASSVGEGTPLHF. The CDR3 DNA follows: TGTGCCAGCAGCGTTGGGGAGGGAACACCCCTCCACTTT. The rearrangement uses TRBV9 and TRBJ1-6; D unresolved. The CDR3 contains 13 residues. V was shortened by 2 bases and J by 11 bases, with 11 bases between the two germline ends. Looked up from germline, CDR1 is SGDLS and CDR2 is YYNGEE.

This chain links TRBV24-1 with TRBJ2-3, with a possible D match to TRBD2 (5 bases). Trimming removed 9 bases from V and 4 bases from J, with 13 bases in between. The V gene's germline CDR1 is KGHDR and CDR2 SFDVKD. The CDR3 has 13 residues. The CDR3 nucleotides read TGTGCCACCGAGGGCCGCCGATCAGATACGCAGTATTTT. Its translation is CATEGRRSDTQYF.

V usage is TRBV10-3 and J usage is TRBJ2-3, with a possible D match to TRBD1 (5 bases). The CDR3 contains 16 residues. From germline, CDR1 is ENHRY and CDR2 SYGVKD. V shed 0 bases and J shed 5 bases, with 15 bases lying between them. The CDR3 bases are TGTGCCATCAGTGAGTCGAACCAGGGTGAAGAAGATACGCAGTATTTT. Translation gives CAISESNQGEEDTQYF.

The genes are TRBV6-1 and TRBJ2-7; 8 positions agree with TRBD1. CDR3 size: 15 residues. CDR1 and CDR2 from the germline V gene are MNHNS and SASEGT. V gave up 2 bases and J gave up 6 bases; unmatched junction bases: 9. In DNA, the CDR3 is TGTGCCAGCAGTGAATGGGGGACAGGAGCCTCCGAGCAGTACTTC. This sequence encodes CASSEWGTGASEQYF.

This chain connects TRBV6-5 to TRBJ1-1, with 7 nucleotides matching TRBD1. The CDR3 is made up of 12 amino acids. V lost 2 bases to trimming and J lost 9 bases; unmatched junction nucleotides: 3. Per the germline V gene, CDR1 is MNHEY and CDR2 is SVGAGI. CDR3 sequence reads: CASSYHRGQAFF. The CDR3 nucleotides read TGTGCCAGCAGTTACCACAGGGGCCAAGCTTTCTTT.

The rearrangement joins TRBV5-1 to TRBJ2-1; tentatively, D is TRBD2 (5 bases). Looked up from germline, CDR1 is SGHRS and CDR2 is YFSETQ. The CDR3 has 15 amino acids. Trimming left V 0 bases short and J 5 bases short, with 12 bases between. As DNA, the CDR3 is TGCGCCAGCAGCTTGGTGAGCGGTATAGACAATGAGCAGTTCTTC. Its protein is CASSLVSGIDNEQFF.